The 15 T cell receptor beta chains given below trace back to one sample, sequenced in a study of T cell changes during pregnancy in multiple sclerosis. The repertoire was sequenced with immunoSEQ multiplex PCR; TCRdb's copy has only in-frame clones and lacks some. The table records 55,000 to 80,000 clones, approximately 93% of them present only once. The starting material was CD8+ T cells from peripheral blood mononuclear cells, obtained in the second trimester of pregnancy. All receptors derive from a female donor with multiple sclerosis, enrolled in a pregnancy study.

V is TRBV5-1 and J is TRBJ2-6; D ambiguous. Germline CDR1 reads SGHRS; CDR2 reads YFSETQ. CDR3 length: 14 amino acids. The ends were cut back, 6 bases at V and 1 base at J, with 8 bases in the middle. CDR3 in DNA: TGCGCCAGCATCCAAAATTCTGGGGCCAACGTCCTGACTTTC. This encodes CASIQNSGANVLTF.

The chain joins TRBV27 to TRBJ1-1; the D gene is possibly TRBD1 (5 bases). The CDR3 is made up of 12 amino acids. The germline CDR1 and CDR2 sequences are MNHEY and SMNVEV (reference sequence). Between the trimmed V and J ends, which lost 4 bases and 8 bases, there was a span of 11 bases. For the CDR3, the DNA is TGTGCCAGCAGTTCGGGGGTTAACGAAGCTTTCTTT. Translated, it gives CASSSGVNEAFF.

This chain connects TRBV9 to TRBJ2-7, with TRBD1 identical over 7 bases. Germline loops: CDR1 SGDLS, CDR2 YYNGEE. V shed 3 bases and J 0 bases; nucleotides not matched to a gene: 6. The CDR3 sequence is 15 residues long. The CDR3 here is CASSDGQESSYEQYF. CDR3 sequence (DNA): TGTGCCAGCAGCGATGGACAGGAGAGCTCCTACGAGCAGTACTTC.

CDR3 nucleotides: TGCGCCAGCAACAACCCGGACAGGCGAGACTACGAGCAGTACTTC. Amino acids: CASNNPDRRDYEQYF. J is TRBJ2-7 and V is TRBV5-1; the match to TRBD1 covers 7 bases. V dropped 6 bases and J dropped 3; count of bases not matched to a gene: 12. Germline V CDR1 and CDR2: SGHRS, YFSETQ. The CDR3 loop spans 15 amino acids.

The V and J genes are TRBV10-3 and TRBJ2-7; 9 positions match TRBD2. V gave up 4 bases and J gave up 0 bases; unmatched junction bases: 1. The germline V gene has CDR1 ENHRY and CDR2 SYGVKD. This CDR3 comprises 14 residues. DNA of the CDR3: TGTGCCATCAGTGGACTAGCGGACTCCTACGAGCAGTACTTC. It codes for CAISGLADSYEQYF.

The V gene is TRBV11-1, the J gene TRBJ2-5; tentative D call: TRBD1 (6 bases). Trimming took off 5 bases at V and 5 bases at J, with 21 bases between the two ends. CDR1 is SGHAT and CDR2 is FQDESV in the germline V gene (reference sequence). The CDR3 is made up of 16 amino acids. CDR3 nucleotide sequence: TGTGCCAGCAGCCCCGCCCCGGACAGTTTTGGGGAGACCCAGTACTTC. It is translated as CASSPAPDSFGETQYF.

The chain recombines TRBV19 with TRBJ2-5; D gene uncertain. V lost 0 bases and J lost 1, with 9 bases in between. Per the germline V gene, CDR1 is LNHDA and CDR2 is SQIVND (reference sequence). The CDR3 has 15 amino acids. As DNA, the CDR3 is TGTGCCAGTAGTATAGATCCCTCCCTCCAAGAGACCCAGTACTTC. Amino acid sequence: CASSIDPSLQETQYF.

V is TRBV28 and J is TRBJ2-1; a weak D match, TRBD2 (6 bases). Trimming shortened V by 3 bases and J by 8 bases, and 14 bases separated the two germline ends. This CDR3 has 14 amino acids. Germline V gene sequence: CDR1 MDHEN, CDR2 SYDVKM. The CDR3 region is CASSLVEGLDEQFF. CDR3 nucleotide sequence: TGTGCCAGCAGTTTGGTGGAGGGCCTCGATGAGCAGTTCTTC.

As concerns this clone: One end of the junction varies from germline; a read error may be responsible. The chain recombines TRBV7-9 with TRBJ2-1; a weak D match, TRBD2 (5 bases). CDR3 size: 14 residues. Germline loops: CDR1 SEHNR, CDR2 FQNEAQ (reference sequence). The CDR3 protein is CASNLAQDGNEQFF. Here the CDR3 DNA reads TGTGCCAGCAACTTAGCGCAGGATGGAAATGAGCAGTTCTTC.

V is TRBV4-2 and J is TRBJ2-7, with 9 nucleotides matching TRBD1. The CDR3 length is 14 residues. J was trimmed by 3 bases and V by 4 bases; bases with no gene match: 4. The germline V gene has CDR1 LGHNA and CDR2 YNFKEQ. CDR3 residues: CASSRTGAGYEQYF. In DNA, the CDR3 is TGTGCCAGCAGCCGGACAGGGGCTGGCTACGAGCAGTACTTC.

This clone showed up just once. The chain has TRBV19 and TRBJ2-7; tentatively, D is TRBD2 (5 bases). Germline V gene data show CDR1 as LNHDA and CDR2 as SQIVND (reference sequence). The CDR3 length is 14 residues. V was pared by 3 bases and J by 0 bases, with 9 bases between. The CDR3 protein is CASSIAGSSYEQYF. CDR3 in DNA: TGTGCCAGTAGTATTGCGGGTAGCTCCTACGAGCAGTACTTC.

The chain uses TRBV4-1 and TRBJ2-2; TRBD1 is a possible D gene (5 bases). This CDR3 is 17 amino acids long. V dropped 1 base and J dropped 2 bases, with 14 bases sitting between them. Germline V gene data show CDR1 as MGHRA and CDR2 as YSYEKL. CDR3: CASSQVFRGGNTGELFF. Written as DNA, the CDR3 is TGCGCCAGCAGCCAAGTATTTAGGGGCGGAAACACCGGGGAGCTGTTTTTT.

As DNA, the CDR3 is TGCGCCAGCAGCCAAGCGGACAGGGGGGGCGAGCAGTACTTC. It specifies CASSQADRGGEQYF. The chain couples TRBV4-1 to TRBJ2-7; the match to TRBD1 covers 10 bases. The CDR3 length is 14 residues. From germline, CDR1 is MGHRA and CDR2 YSYEKL. With 1 base clipped from V and 6 bases from J, the junction kept 3 bases outside the gene matches.

The genes are TRBV10-2 and TRBJ1-2; D ambiguous. Trimming shortened V by 0 bases and J by 7 bases, and 9 bases separated the two germline ends. This CDR3 contains 13 residues. CDR1 WSHSY and CDR2 SAAADI come from the germline V gene. This CDR3 reads CASSESRVGGYTF. CDR3 nucleotide sequence: TGCGCCAGCAGTGAGTCTCGGGTTGGTGGCTACACCTTC.

This chain uses TRBV19 with TRBJ2-3; weak D call: TRBD2 (5 bases). The germline CDR1 and CDR2 sequences are LNHDA and SQIVND (reference sequence). The CDR3 is 15 amino acids. V lost 3 bases and J lost 2, with 12 bases in between. CDR3 amino acids: CASSILGGFTDTQYF. CDR3 nucleotides: TGTGCCAGTAGTATTCTCGGCGGGTTCACAGATACGCAGTATTTT.